This T cell receptor beta chain was sequenced in a study of CD8 T cells in ankylosing spondylitis. Germline CDR1 DFQATT, CDR2 SNEGSKA (reference sequence). The V end was cut by 3 bases, the J end by 4 bases, with 13 bases between. The CDR3 spans 13 residues. The TCR beta libraries were generated through quantitative 5'-RACE incorporating molecular barcodes. TCRdb independently ran MiXCR on the 5' RACE reads; one entry per CDR3 protein. This table holds over 450,000 distinct CDR3 sequences, approximately 11% found once. General observations from the study: Characteristic, it appeared, of ankylosing spondylitis blood was a TCR beta motif of eight highly homologous variants. Clones linked with disease were CD8+ and fairly uncommon in the peripheral blood. Reactive arthritis synovial fluid and blood were previously reported to contain some motif variants. From matched ankylosing spondylitis synovial fluid, disease-linked clones were reportedly recovered at significantly enriched levels.

This clonotype occurred a few times. Antigen specificity is unknown. Input material: blood, either unsorted or a sorted T cell fraction (not recorded which). The sequence was collected from a male donor with ankylosing spondylitis. The rearrangement links TRBV20-1 to TRBJ2-7; D gene uncertain. CDR3: CSASVPRRYEQYF. Written as DNA, the CDR3 is TGCAGTGCTAGTGTGCCCAGGCGATACGAGCAGTACTTC.